The 28 T cell receptor beta chains in this list originate from one sample, sequenced in a study of cytomegalovirus exposure and HLA in healthy donors. Here immunoSEQ multiplex PCR was the method, and the copy in TCRdb shows in-frame clones only, minus some. The table includes about 49,000 clones, about 94% detected once. Material for sequencing was PBMCs. The receptors were gathered from a young woman in good health and CMV-seropositive.

DNA for the CDR3: TGCGCCAGCAGCTTGGATCAGGCTCAAGCGGGAGGATACTCCTACGAGCAGTACTTC. Translated: CASSLDQAQAGGYSYEQYF. This chain joins TRBV5-1 and TRBJ2-7; 9 bases are shared with TRBD2. The CDR3 is 19 amino acids. From germline, CDR1 is SGHRS and CDR2 YFSETQ. The trim removed 0 bases at V and 0 bases at J, leaving 13 bases unmatched.

This rearrangement joins TRBV28 to TRBJ2-3; TRBD2 matches at 8 bases. CDR3 length: 15 residues. V dropped 4 bases and J dropped 3; count of bases not matched to a gene: 6. The V gene's germline CDR1 is MDHEN and CDR2 SYDVKM. The DNA for the CDR3 is TGTGCCAGCAGTTCCTCAGCGGGAGCGACAGATACGCAGTATTTT. It specifies CASSSSAGATDTQYF.

The chain recombines TRBV7-3 with TRBJ2-1, with 8 nucleotides matching TRBD2. Per germline, CDR1 SGHTA and CDR2 FQGTGA. Trimming took 5 bases from V and 4 from J; bases not matched to a gene: 16. The CDR3 is 18 residues long. The CDR3 loop is CASSPGAGGLGSYNEQFF. The CDR3 DNA sequence: TGTGCCAGCAGCCCAGGGGCGGGGGGTTTAGGCTCTTACAATGAGCAGTTCTTC. Full variable domain (rest looked up from reference TRBV7-3 and TRBJ2-1): GAGVSQTPSNKVTEKGKYVELRCDPISGHTALYWYRQSLGQGPEFLIYFQGTGAADDSGLPNDRFFAVRPEGSVSTLKIQRTERGDSAVYLCASSPGAGGLGSYNEQFFGPGTRLTVL.

The chain joins TRBV6-6 to TRBJ1-1, with TRBD1 identical over 9 bases. Germline-derived CDR1 and CDR2 are MNHNY and SVGAGI (reference sequence). Germline trimming cut 4 bases from V and 3 bases from J; bases unmatched to any gene: 6. CDR3 length: 15 amino acids. The CDR3 region has the DNA TGTGCCAGCAGTTTGGGACAGGGAGGGGACACTGAAGCTTTCTTT. Translating gives CASSLGQGGDTEAFF.

The chain recombines TRBV28 with TRBJ1-5, with D unclear. This CDR3 has 16 amino acids. V lost 6 bases and J lost 3, with 18 bases in between. Germline V gives CDR1 MDHEN, CDR2 SYDVKM. This CDR3 reads CASSYGDSRDNQPQHF. DNA for the CDR3: TGTGCCAGCAGCTACGGGGATAGTAGGGACAATCAGCCCCAGCATTTT.

CDR3 bases: TGTGCCAGCAGCGCCAGACAGAGCCCCTCTGGAAACACCATATATTTT. This codes for CASSARQSPSGNTIYF. The chain has TRBV9 and TRBJ1-3, with D perhaps matching TRBD1 (5 bases). V was pared by 3 bases and J by 0 bases, with 13 bases between. CDR3 length equals 16 residues. Germline assignment: CDR1 SGDLS and CDR2 YYNGEE.

The genes are TRBV19 and TRBJ2-7; 15 nucleotides align to TRBD2. This CDR3 spans 16 amino acids. With 5 bases clipped from V and 4 bases from J, the junction kept 6 bases outside the gene matches. Germline V gene sequence: CDR1 LNHDA, CDR2 SQIVND (reference sequence). The CDR3 bases are TGTGCCAGTAGTCCCTGGACTAGCGGGAGGGTGTACGAGCAGTACTTC. It specifies CASSPWTSGRVYEQYF.

DNA for the CDR3: TGTGCCAGCAGTTACGATGAGACTAGCTATTCCGAGCAGTACTTC. Translation: CASSYDETSYSEQYF. The chain is built from TRBV6-6 and TRBJ2-7; 7 bases agree with TRBD2. Trimming at V came to 2 bases and at J to 6 bases, leaving 10 bases not matched to a gene. Per the germline V gene, CDR1 is MNHNY and CDR2 is SVGAGI (reference sequence). The CDR3 has 15 residues.

The chain uses TRBV11-3 and TRBJ2-1; D is possibly TRBD2 (6 bases). Trimming took 4 bases from V and 9 from J, leaving 13 bases between them. The length of the CDR3 is 13 residues. Germline V gene data show CDR1 as SGHNT and CDR2 as YENEEA. As DNA, the CDR3 is TGTGCCAGCAGCTCCATTACTAGCATTGAGCAGTTCTTC. Protein product: CASSSITSIEQFF. Looking up the rest from reference TRBV11-3 and TRBJ2-1 gives the full variable domain: EAGVVQSPRYKIIEKKQPVAFWCNPISGHNTLYWYLQNLGQGPELLIRYENEEAVDDSQLPKDRFSAERLKGVDSTLKIQPAELGDSAVYLCASSSITSIEQFFGPGTRLTVL.

The CDR3 DNA reads TGTGCCAGCAGTGAAGCATTGGGCGCGGGGGGAAACACCATATATTTT. Its translation: CASSEALGAGGNTIYF. The V gene is TRBV6-1, the J gene TRBJ1-3; no clear D gene. CDR1 is MNHNS, CDR2 SASEGT, per germline. The CDR3 runs to 16 residues. Trimming shortened V by 0 bases and J by 4 bases, and 13 bases separated the two germline ends.

The chain employs TRBV4-3 and TRBJ2-7; a possible D gene is TRBD2 (5 bases). The CDR3 extends over 15 amino acids. With 0 bases removed from V and 3 bases from J, the gap between germline ends came to 12 bases. Germline loops: CDR1 LGHNA, CDR2 YSLEER. The CDR3 loop is CASSQDRAGGYEQYF. In DNA, the CDR3 is TGCGCCAGCAGCCAAGATCGGGCGGGCGGCTACGAGCAGTACTTC.

The rearrangement joins TRBV5-6 to TRBJ1-4; D remains unclear. The CDR3 extends over 16 amino acids. Trimming cost V 0 bases and J 5 bases, with 14 bases left between them. Germline lookup yields CDR1 SGHDT and CDR2 YYEEEE. CDR3 nucleotide sequence: TGTGCCAGCAGCTTGGTGGGAGGCGGGGAGAATGAAAAACTGTTTTTT. It is translated as CASSLVGGGENEKLFF. Full variable domain (outside the CDR3, taken from reference TRBV5-6 and TRBJ1-4): DAGVTQSPTHLIKTRGQQVTLRCSPKSGHDTVSWYQQALGQGPQFIFQYYEEEERQRGNFPDRFSGHQFPNYSSELNVNALLLGDSALYLCASSLVGGGENEKLFFGSGTQLSVL.

V is TRBV28 and J is TRBJ2-2; TRBD2 matches 8 bases. Trimming at V came to 5 bases and at J to 3 bases, leaving 5 bases not matched to a gene. The CDR3 is 15 residues long. CDR1 and CDR2 from the germline V gene are MDHEN and SYDVKM. DNA for the CDR3: TGTGCCAGCAGTCCGGGAGGGCCGGACACCGGGGAGCTGTTTTTT. Translated, it gives CASSPGGPDTGELFF. Complete variable domain (other parts from reference TRBV28 and TRBJ2-2): DVKVTQSSRYLVKRTGEKVFLECVQDMDHENMFWYRQDPGLGLRLIYFSYDVKMKEKGDIPEGYSVSREKKERFSLILESASTNQTSMYLCASSPGGPDTGELFFGEGSRLTVL.

The V gene is TRBV7-8, the J gene TRBJ1-1, with 7 bases that match TRBD1. V lost 5 bases to trimming and J lost 1 base; unmatched junction nucleotides: 13. The germline CDR1 and CDR2 sequences are SGHVS and FQNEAQ. This CDR3 comprises 17 residues. CDR3 loop: CASSASGTDDQNTEAFF. CDR3 nucleotide sequence: TGTGCCAGCAGCGCTTCCGGGACAGACGACCAGAACACTGAAGCTTTCTTT.

This CDR3 is CASSWGVDTEAFF. Written as DNA, the CDR3 is TGTGCCAGCAGCTGGGGCGTGGACACTGAAGCTTTCTTT. The chain has TRBV7-2 and TRBJ1-1; TRBD1 is a possible D gene (5 bases). Germline V CDR1 and CDR2: SGHTA, FQGNSA. The CDR3 has 13 amino acids. V was shortened by 4 bases and J by 3 bases, with 9 bases between the two germline ends. The full variable domain, with the rest looked up from reference TRBV7-2 and TRBJ1-1, is GAGVSQSPSNKVTEKGKDVELRCDPISGHTALYWYRQSLGQGLEFLIYFQGNSAPDKSGLPSDRFSAERTGGSVSTLTIQRTQQEDSAVYLCASSWGVDTEAFFGQGTRLTVV.

The chain carries TRBV20-1 and TRBJ2-1; 9 nucleotides agree with TRBD1. Losses at the gene ends were 0 bases for V and 12 bases for J; bases not matched to a gene: 0. Looked up from germline, CDR1 is DFQATT and CDR2 is SNEGSKA (reference sequence). The CDR3 is 11 amino acids. The CDR3 is CSAREGQGQFF. The CDR3 DNA is TGCAGTGCTAGAGAGGGACAGGGGCAGTTCTTC.

The chain has TRBV10-1 and TRBJ1-1, with no clear D. The germline V gene encodes CDR1 WNHNN and CDR2 SYGVQD (reference sequence). V lost 4 bases, J lost 1 base, and 10 bases lay in between. The CDR3 has 14 residues. The CDR3 DNA is TGCGCCAGCAGTGTCGGTAATACGAACACTGAAGCTTTCTTT. It specifies CASSVGNTNTEAFF.

This clone was detected a few times. The V gene is TRBV5-6, the J gene TRBJ2-7; no firm D call. CDR1 SGHDT and CDR2 YYEEEE come from the germline V gene. The ends were cut back, 1 base at V and 0 bases at J, with 5 bases in the middle. This CDR3 region has 13 residues. The CDR3 loop reads CASSLPSSYEQYF. The CDR3 region has the DNA TGTGCCAGCAGCTTGCCTAGCTCCTACGAGCAGTACTTC.

This chain uses TRBV21-1 with TRBJ2-5; the table's D call TRBD2 went unverified against the DNA. TRBV21-1 is deemed a pseudogene. This CDR3 contains 13 residues. DNA for the CDR3: TGTGCCAGCAGCCCAAAGAGCGGGGAGACCCAGTACTTC. This encodes CASSPKSGETQYF.

This chain connects TRBV28 to TRBJ1-1, with a weak D call TRBD1 (5 bases). Per germline, CDR1 MDHEN and CDR2 SYDVKM. The CDR3 is 14 residues long. Trimming shortened V by 5 bases and J by 3 bases, and 13 bases separated the two germline ends. The CDR3 spells CASSPSRAYTEAFF. CDR3 sequence (DNA): TGTGCCAGCAGTCCATCCAGGGCCTACACTGAAGCTTTCTTT.

The chain joins TRBV7-8 to TRBJ2-5; D might be TRBD1 (6 bases). Trimming shortened V by 5 bases and J by 4 bases, and 11 bases separated the two germline ends. This CDR3 contains 13 residues. Looked up from germline, CDR1 is SGHVS and CDR2 is FQNEAQ. CDR3 amino acids: CASSPQGPETQYF. Written as DNA, the CDR3 is TGTGCCAGCAGCCCACAGGGACCAGAGACCCAGTACTTC.

The V gene is TRBV27, the J gene TRBJ2-7; 7 bases are a match to TRBD1. The CDR3 covers 14 residues. Germline V gene sequence: CDR1 MNHEY, CDR2 SMNVEV (reference sequence). Germline trimming cut 5 bases from V and 3 bases from J; bases unmatched to any gene: 7. As DNA, the CDR3 is TGTGCCAGCAGTCTGCCCCGGACAGGCTACGAGCAGTACTTC. This encodes CASSLPRTGYEQYF.

This chain uses TRBV2 with TRBJ2-7; 7 nucleotides align to TRBD2. The CDR3 covers 14 residues. CDR1 is SNHLY and CDR2 is FYNNEI in the germline V gene. V was pared by 3 bases and J by 4 bases, with 6 bases of the junction left unmatched. CDR3 DNA: TGTGCCAGCAGTGAGGGACTATACGCATACGAGCAGTACTTC. Its protein product is CASSEGLYAYEQYF.

In regard to this clone: At one end the junction does not follow the germline gene, possibly because of a read error. The chain links TRBV5-5 to TRBJ2-2; D is perhaps TRBD1 (6 bases). This CDR3 spans 13 amino acids. CDR1 SGHKS and CDR2 YYEKEE come from the germline V gene (reference sequence). Written as DNA, the CDR3 is TGTGCCAGCAGTTTGGGACAACCCGGGGAGCTGTTTTTT. This sequence encodes CASSLGQPGELFF.

This chain connects TRBV9 to TRBJ2-5, with 10 bases that match TRBD1. This CDR3 is built from 16 residues. Trimming took 0 bases from V and 4 from J; bases not matched to a gene: 6. CDR1 and CDR2 (germline): SGDLS, YYNGEE. The CDR3 spells CASSVDGTGVAETQYF. CDR3 DNA sequence: TGTGCCAGCAGCGTAGATGGGACAGGGGTGGCAGAGACCCAGTACTTC.

The genes are TRBV9 and TRBJ2-1, with D uncertain. Trimming shortened V by 0 bases and J by 0 bases, and 7 bases separated the two germline ends. This CDR3 contains 15 residues. Germline V lookup: CDR1 SGDLS, CDR2 YYNGEE. The CDR3 loop reads CASSVDVSSYNEQFF. The CDR3 DNA sequence: TGTGCCAGCAGCGTAGATGTTAGCTCCTACAATGAGCAGTTCTTC.

The chain has TRBV2 and TRBJ2-4; D is ambiguous. The CDR3 spans 15 residues. V shed 0 bases and J shed 1 base, with 7 bases lying between them. Germline loops: CDR1 SNHLY, CDR2 FYNNEI. The CDR3 loop is CASSEASWAKNIQYF. The DNA of the CDR3 is TGTGCCAGCAGTGAAGCGAGTTGGGCCAAAAACATTCAGTACTTC.

The V gene is TRBV25-1, the J gene TRBJ1-4; D gene unclear. The V and J ends lost 4 bases and 2 bases respectively, with 11 bases between them. Germline CDR1 is MGHDK and CDR2 is SYGVNS. This CDR3 region has 15 residues. CDR3 bases: TGTGCCAGCAGTGCTTGGGAGGCGACTAATGAAAAACTGTTTTTT. Protein product: CASSAWEATNEKLFF.